This paragraph reports one T cell receptor beta chain. Its antigen is still unknown. V lost 4 bases, J lost 1 base, and 11 bases lay in between. Germline V gene lookup returns CDR1 SGHNT and CDR2 YYREEE (reference sequence). CDR3 length: 15 amino acids. Primers included in the PCR were 60 Vbeta and 13 Jbeta primers. Only in-frame clones appear in the TCRdb table, and some are missing; sequencing was by immunoSEQ multiplex PCR. The sample consists of under 150,000 clones, just over 75% of them appearing once. The data belong to a study of cytomegalovirus exposure and HLA in healthy donors. Regarding the study as a whole: Rarity characterized most TCR sequences, yet some public TCRs appeared in many donors. Reportedly, TCR beta sequences accurately predicted HLA-A and HLA-B alleles in most subjects. Near-uniform donor sequencing depth was presumed by presence/absence analyses. The records held CMV serostatus as the only immune exposure information.

The sequence was obtained from a woman aged 50 to 60 in good health and CMV-seronegative. Sequenced material: PBMCs. This chain links TRBV5-4 with TRBJ2-2; D uncertain. The DNA of the CDR3 is TGTGCCAGCAGCCTCCCAACGGGGAACACCGGGGAGCTGTTTTTT. This codes for CASSLPTGNTGELFF.